The T cell receptor (beta chain) under discussion was sequenced for a study of PD-L1 blockade in urothelial cancer (TCRdb year 2017). Context from the whole study: Every patient began therapy in 2014 and was given atezolizumab 1,200 mg intravenously every 3 weeks. Twenty-five of 29 patients were males with bladder-origin urothelial cancer, and about 65% of the 29 reported a prior smoking history. Patients had an ECOG performance status of 0 or 1 and had received between 0 and 3 prior chemotherapy regimens. Blood samples were analyzed at two time points: 3 weeks after treatment start (second dose) and 6 weeks after treatment start. A median of 141,255 T cells and some 90,000 unique TCRs was obtained from blood samples, and a median clonality of approximately 0.08 was observed. An exploratory multi-omic analysis was conducted of the somatic, immune and clinical correlates of response to PD-L1 blockade with atezolizumab in urothelial cancer. Pretreatment tumor samples, along with matched peripheral blood serially collected before and after atezolizumab treatment, were subjected to TCR sequencing. Durable clinical benefit meant progression-free survival longer than 6 months, and TCR features were also tested against progression-free and overall survival. Whole exome sequencing and RNA sequencing of pretreatment tumors were performed alongside TCR sequencing in the same patients. About 10 patients achieved durable clinical benefit and approximately 20 did not. Pretreatment blood TCR-seq was available for about 30 patients, at least one posttreatment blood collection was obtained for around 25 patients, and tumor TCR-seq was available for around 25 patients. Results and caveats for the whole study, not just this receptor: Improved progression-free and overall survival was associated with having pretreatment peripheral blood TCR clonality below the median. Because of the small sample size (n ≈ 29) and the many exploratory analyses performed, the results are intended to be regarded as hypothesis-generating. At 3 weeks after the start of treatment, tumor-associated TCR clones in peripheral blood had expanded more in patients with durable benefit (n ≈ 20, p = 0.022).

Each PCR received spiked-in synthetic TCR analog templates so that absolute template abundance could be estimated from read counts. Using the immunoSEQ assay, TCRbeta CDR3 regions were amplified from genomic DNA with bias-controlled V and J gene primers. Sequencing of rearranged TCRbeta segments was done at approximately 20X coverage. The authors processed their data as follows. Clustering was used to correct sequencing errors, and CDR3s were annotated against IMGT to assign V, D and J genes. Downstream analyses used only productive TCRbeta rearrangements and left out out-of-frame or stop-codon sequences. Clonality was calculated as one minus the Shannon entropy normalized by the log of the number of unique productive sequences. Clones differing between time points or between blood and tumor were identified by Fisher's exact test with Benjamini-Hochberg correction at adjusted p below 0.01. TCRdb provides this immuneACCESS table in a form limited to in-frame rearrangements. Some clones are lacking; in checked studies, under half of them reflect an unresolved V gene, and why the rest are absent is not known. V and J calls and clone size are copied from that table; D and trimming were computed from the DNA. The sample contains roughly 100,000 clones, about 85% of them found a single time. Jointly, the top ten make up 2.4% of the sample.

Looking up the germline V gene yields CDR1 SGHVS and CDR2 FNYEAQ. Counted from cysteine to phenylalanine, this CDR3 has 21 amino acids. The sequence is cut down to CDR3 DNA, 63 bases in frame from base 1. Compared with germline, V lacks 2 bases and J lacks 0 bases; bases without a gene match: 19. A total of 25 to 35 patients with locally advanced or metastatic urothelial carcinoma, treated at Memorial Sloan Kettering on a trial protocol, made up the cohort. Peripheral blood mononuclear cells were collected pretreatment and during treatment, at between 1 and 8 total time points per patient. The Qiagen DNeasy Blood extraction kit was used to purify genomic DNA from total PBMCs and tumor samples. Collected pretreatment and during treatment, PBMCs were isolated and stored as previously described. Notes on this clone: The antigen this receptor binds is unknown. Base qualities are not provided; no much larger clone lies one nucleotide away.

The sequence was obtained from a middle-aged man with urothelial cancer. Rearrangement joined TRBV7-6 to TRBJ2-7; 10 junctional bases match TRBD2. Material: PBMCs, obtained around atezolizumab (anti-PD-L1) treatment. The sequence in DNA is TGTGCCAGCAGCTTATGGCCAGCGGGAGGGCTTAAACACCTGAGCTCCTACGAGCAGTACTTC. Its protein reads: CASSLWPAGGLKHLSSYEQYF.